This TCR beta chain was identified during a study of CD8+ T cells in alopecia areata. Study as a whole: Oral tofacitinib (5 to 10 mg twice daily) was administered to treated patients. The investigators scored severity in treated patients by the percentage of affected scalp area.

Described treatment: oral pan-JAK inhibitor, 5-10 mg twice daily. The study team obtained lesional scalp punch biopsies and peripheral blood from alopecia areata patients. The authors extracted RNA and reverse transcribed it into cDNA as the sequencing template. Using immunoSEQ multiplex PCR, the repertoire was profiled, and TCRdb retains in-frame clones only, with some absent. The table lists about 210,000 clones, over 60% of them singletons. The length of the CDR3 is 14 residues. Germline values: CDR1 MGHDK, CDR2 SYGVNS. The V end was cut by 5 bases, the J end by 1 base, with 8 bases between. The gene calls are TRBV25-1 and TRBJ2-2; D is perhaps TRBD1 (6 bases). The sequence came from a human donor with alopecia areata. The sample consisted of CD4+ T cells sorted from blood, taken between weeks 43 and 45, from a patient treated with tofacitinib. Here the CDR3 DNA reads TGTGCCAGCAGTAGCAGGGGGAACACCGGGGAGCTGTTTTTT. Translation: CASSSRGNTGELFF.